This passage covers 29 T cell receptor beta chains from one sample sequenced in a study of multiple sclerosis patients with progressive multifocal leukoencephalopathy. Produced via immunoSEQ multiplex PCR; TCRdb's table is partial and in-frame only. The data contain some 30,000 clones, roughly 92% of them singletons. Time point: before natalizumab initiation. Material for sequencing was PBMCs. These receptors all come from a man aged 25 to 40 with multiple sclerosis.

The rearrangement links TRBV27 to TRBJ2-7, with 7 nucleotides matching TRBD2. The trim removed 6 bases at V and 1 base at J, leaving 18 bases unmatched. Germline V gives CDR1 MNHEY, CDR2 SMNVEV (reference sequence). The CDR3 consists of 18 residues. The CDR3 region has the DNA TGTGCCAGCAGCCATTATCTTCTCAATGCTAGCGGTTCCTACGAGCAGTACTTC. Translating it yields CASSHYLLNASGSYEQYF.

The V call is TRBV6-5, the J call TRBJ1-1; no clear D gene. The CDR3 runs to 15 residues. V lost 4 bases to trimming and J lost 6 bases, with 18 bases between them. Per the germline V gene, CDR1 is MNHEY and CDR2 is SVGAGI. CDR3 in amino acids: CASSSGEATWAEAFF. Here the CDR3 DNA reads TGTGCCAGCAGTTCCGGTGAAGCCACCTGGGCTGAAGCTTTCTTT.

The J gene is TRBJ1-5, the V gene TRBV19; D unclear. Between the trimmed V and J ends, which lost 5 bases and 2 bases, there was a span of 7 bases. Germline loops: CDR1 LNHDA, CDR2 SQIVND (reference sequence). The CDR3 consists of 13 residues. CDR3 region: CASSELGNQPQHF. The DNA for the CDR3 is TGTGCCAGTAGTGAGTTGGGCAATCAGCCCCAGCATTTT. The variable domain in full, with the rest retrieved from reference TRBV19 and TRBJ1-5, is DGGITQSPKYLFRKEGQNVTLSCEQNLNHDAMYWYRQDPGQGLRLIYYSQIVNDFQKGDIAEGYSVSREKKESFPLTVTSAQKNPTAFYLCASSELGNQPQHFGDGTRLSIL.

The V and J genes are TRBV6-4 and TRBJ2-3; 8 bases are shared with TRBD2. CDR1 and CDR2 from the germline V gene are MRHNA and SNTAGT. The CDR3 sequence is 15 residues long. With V trimmed by 4 bases and J by 1 base, 4 bases remained unmatched. The CDR3 is CASSVKAGGTDTQYF. The CDR3 DNA sequence: TGTGCCAGCAGTGTGAAAGCGGGAGGCACAGATACGCAGTATTTT.

V and J are TRBV7-9 and TRBJ2-1; D unclear. V was shortened by 1 base and J by 5 bases, with 12 bases between the two germline ends. Germline loops: CDR1 SEHNR, CDR2 FQNEAQ (reference sequence). This CDR3 is built from 15 residues. The CDR3 DNA reads as TGTGCCAGCAGCTTAGTTTCGGGTCACCACAATGAGCAGTTCTTC. This sequence encodes CASSLVSGHHNEQFF.

This clone showed up just once. The gene calls are TRBV29-1 and TRBJ1-1, with 10 bases that match TRBD1. This CDR3 is built from 13 residues. Germline-derived CDR1 and CDR2 are SQVTM and ANQGSEA. The junction had 8 bases not matched to a gene; V was cut back by 5 bases and J by 8 bases. As DNA, the CDR3 is TGCAGCGTTTTTCCGGGACAGGGGTGGGAAGCTTTCTTT. Translated: CSVFPGQGWEAFF.

V is TRBV27 and J is TRBJ2-3, with 9 bases aligning to TRBD2. Germline assignment: CDR1 MNHEY and CDR2 SMNVEV (reference sequence). The J segment lost 1 base and the V segment lost 5 bases, leaving 7 bases of the junction unmatched. The CDR3 is made up of 16 amino acids. CDR3 residues: CASSLQREAGTDTQYF. CDR3 DNA: TGTGCCAGCAGTCTTCAGCGGGAGGCAGGCACAGATACGCAGTATTTT.

The rearrangement uses TRBV2 and TRBJ2-1; tentatively, D is TRBD2 (6 bases). CDR3 size: 12 residues. Trimming removed 4 bases at V and 12 bases at J, with 13 bases between. CDR1 is SNHLY and CDR2 is FYNNEI in the germline V gene. The CDR3 sequence is CASSAGRVGQFF. The DNA of the CDR3 is TGTGCCAGCAGTGCCGGGAGAGTGGGGCAGTTCTTC.

The CDR3 reads CASSPGTGFYNEQFF. The DNA of the CDR3 is TGTGCCAGCAGCCCCGGGACAGGTTTCTACAATGAGCAGTTCTTC. The chain is built from TRBV7-9 and TRBJ2-1; 8 nucleotides align to TRBD1. Germline assignment: CDR1 SEHNR and CDR2 FQNEAQ (reference sequence). This CDR3 comprises 15 residues. Unmatched junction bases numbered 6, after V lost 5 bases and J lost 3 bases.

The chain uses TRBV5-4 and TRBJ1-2; 9 bases are shared with TRBD1. CDR3 length: 15 residues. In germline, CDR1 is SGHNT, CDR2 YYREEE (reference sequence). The trim removed 6 bases at V and 5 bases at J, leaving 11 bases unmatched. The CDR3 region has the DNA TGTGCCAGCACCCCAGATCCGGGACAGGGTTATGGCTACACCTTC. This sequence encodes CASTPDPGQGYGYTF. Variable domain in full (rest from reference TRBV5-4 and TRBJ1-2): ETGVTQSPTHLIKTRGQQVTLRCSSQSGHNTVSWYQQALGQGPQFIFQYYREEENGRGNFPPRFSGLQFPNYSSELNVNALELDDSALYLCASTPDPGQGYGYTFGSGTRLTVV.

This sequence joins TRBV11-2 and TRBJ1-3; 8 bases fit TRBD1. The CDR3 has 15 amino acids. Germline-derived CDR1 and CDR2 are SGHAT and FQNNGV. The J segment lost 6 bases and the V segment lost 1 base, leaving 5 bases of the junction unmatched. CDR3 residues: CASSLVGRGPNTIYF. In DNA form, the CDR3 reads TGTGCCAGCAGCTTAGTGGGCAGGGGGCCAAACACCATATATTTT.

The chain links TRBV2 to TRBJ2-5; 7 positions match TRBD1. The J call may be mistaken, given a closer DNA end match to TRBJ2-7. The CDR3 has 14 residues. The germline V gene encodes CDR1 SNHLY and CDR2 FYNNEI. The CDR3 sequence: CASSEAKTGHEQYF. The CDR3 bases are TGTGCCAGCAGTGAAGCAAAGACAGGGCACGAGCAGTACTTC.

The V call is TRBV18, the J call TRBJ1-3; D uncertain. This CDR3 contains 15 residues. In germline, CDR1 is KGHSH, CDR2 LQKENI. V dropped 3 bases and J dropped 2 bases, with 11 bases sitting between them. The CDR3 sequence: CASSPVGYTGNTIYF. The CDR3 DNA is TGTGCCAGCTCACCTGTGGGGTATACTGGAAACACCATATATTTT.

V usage is TRBV18 and J usage is TRBJ2-1, with D possibly TRBD2 on 6 matching bases. The V gene lost 3 bases and the J gene lost 1 base, with 13 bases spanning the gap. The germline V gene has CDR1 KGHSH and CDR2 LQKENI. The CDR3 sequence is 16 residues long. The CDR3 DNA is TGTGCCAGCTCACCTCGAGCGGGCCTTTCCTACAATGAGCAGTTCTTC. Its protein is CASSPRAGLSYNEQFF.

The V and J genes are TRBV4-2 and TRBJ2-7, with TRBD1 as a possible D gene (9 bases). Germline loops: CDR1 LGHNA, CDR2 YNFKEQ. Trimming left V 0 bases short and J 3 bases short, with 18 bases between. This CDR3 is 17 amino acids long. CDR3 DNA sequence: TGTGCCAGCAGCCAAGATCCAATAGCGGGACAGGGCTACGAGCAGTACTTC. Its translation: CASSQDPIAGQGYEQYF.

The genes are TRBV27 and TRBJ2-1; D ambiguous. This CDR3 is built from 14 residues. The V end lost 1 base, the J end lost 7 bases, and 11 bases lay between the germline ends. Germline V gene lookup returns CDR1 MNHEY and CDR2 SMNVEV (reference sequence). The CDR3 sequence: CASSLWGTGNEQFF. In DNA form, the CDR3 reads TGTGCCAGCAGTTTATGGGGTACGGGTAATGAGCAGTTCTTC.

The chain couples TRBV7-7 to TRBJ2-5; D is unresolved. V was clipped by 1 base and J by 3 bases, with 9 bases between them. Germline loops: CDR1 SSHAT, CDR2 FNYEAQ (reference sequence). This CDR3 is 14 amino acids long. CDR3 nucleotide sequence: TGTGCCAGCAGCTTAGTGATGGCAGAAGAGACCCAGTACTTC. Translation: CASSLVMAEETQYF.

This clone is a singleton in its sample. The CDR3 region is CASSLGGAGYTF. The CDR3 region has the DNA TGTGCCAGCAGTCTAGGGGGCGCGGGCTACACCTTC. The chain employs TRBV6-5 and TRBJ1-2; the match to TRBD1 covers 7 bases. The length of the CDR3 is 12 residues. V was pared by 5 bases and J by 8 bases, with 5 bases of the junction left unmatched. Germline V gene sequence: CDR1 MNHEY, CDR2 SVGAGI.

The genes are TRBV9 and TRBJ2-7; 10 nucleotides match TRBD2. V lost 2 bases and J lost 5; bases outside the gene matches: 10. This CDR3 has 16 residues. Germline values: CDR1 SGDLS, CDR2 YYNGEE. The DNA for the CDR3 is TGTGCCAGCAGCGTTGGGGGTAGCGGGAGGTCCCACGAGCAGTACTTC. This translates into CASSVGGSGRSHEQYF. The full variable domain, rest sourced from reference TRBV9 and TRBJ2-7, is DSGVTQTPKHLITATGQRVTLRCSPRSGDLSVYWYQQSLDQGLQFLIQYYNGEERAKGNILERFSAQQFPDLHSELNLSSLELGDSALYFCASSVGGSGRSHEQYFGPGTRLTVT.

The chain joins TRBV19 to TRBJ1-2; 9 positions match TRBD1. There are 15 residues in the CDR3. The junction had 10 bases not matched to a gene; V was cut back by 3 bases and J by 8 bases. Germline CDR1 is LNHDA and CDR2 is SQIVND (reference sequence). The CDR3 loop is CASSIRDRVSSGYTF. DNA for the CDR3: TGTGCCAGTAGTATTCGGGACAGGGTCAGTTCGGGCTACACCTTC.

This clone was observed a handful of times. The genes are TRBV14 and TRBJ2-7; 9 bases line up with TRBD2. Germline V lookup: CDR1 SGHDN, CDR2 FVKESK. J was trimmed by 1 base and V by 1 base; bases with no gene match: 11. This CDR3 is built from 18 residues. CDR3 DNA: TGTGCCAGCAGCCAAGGGACCAGCGGGAGGTACCTATCCTACGAGCAGTACGTC. As protein: CASSQGTSGRYLSYEQYV.

This clone was recorded only once. The rearrangement joins TRBV10-3 to TRBJ2-1; 8 bases are shared with TRBD2. Trimming cost V 3 bases and J 7 bases; bases outside gene matches: 8. CDR1 is ENHRY, CDR2 SYGVKD, per germline. CDR3 length: 15 residues. CDR3 region: CAISEVGGTSNEQFF. In DNA form, the CDR3 reads TGTGCCATCAGTGAAGTTGGAGGGACTAGTAATGAGCAGTTCTTC.

The chain links TRBV2 to TRBJ1-1, with D tentatively TRBD1 (6 bases). Germline CDR1 reads SNHLY; CDR2 reads FYNNEI. V lost 4 bases and J lost 4, with 13 bases in between. The CDR3 is made up of 14 amino acids. The CDR3 region is CASSAGQGFTEAFF. The CDR3 DNA is TGTGCCAGCAGTGCGGGCCAGGGGTTCACTGAAGCTTTCTTT.

The CDR3 nucleotides read TGCAGCGCTGGGTTTAGGACCCCAGGGGGCTACACCTTC. Residues: CSAGFRTPGGYTF. The V call is TRBV29-1, the J call TRBJ1-2; TRBD1 might be the D (5 bases). V was trimmed by 7 bases and J by 8 bases, leaving 20 bases between them. CDR1 is SQVTM and CDR2 is ANQGSEA in the germline V gene. This CDR3 is built from 13 residues.

The chain combines TRBV4-1 with TRBJ2-7; D is uncertain. Trimming cost V 1 base and J 3 bases, with 22 bases left between them. This CDR3 contains 18 residues. Germline assignment: CDR1 MGHRA and CDR2 YSYEKL. The CDR3 here is CASSQVSVGSQFLYEQYF. The CDR3 coding sequence is TGCGCCAGCAGCCAAGTCTCTGTAGGCAGTCAATTTCTCTACGAGCAGTACTTC.

The CDR3 here is CASSLTGVRLKTQYF. The CDR3, as DNA: TGTGCCAGCAGCCTTACAGGGGTCCGTCTTAAGACCCAGTACTTC. The V gene is TRBV6-5, the J gene TRBJ2-5; TRBD1 matches 7 bases. The CDR3 is 15 residues long. Germline CDR1 MNHEY, CDR2 SVGAGI. Losses at the gene ends were 6 bases for V and 6 bases for J; bases not matched to a gene: 13.

This clone was found once. The V call is TRBV27, the J call TRBJ2-5; 9 positions match TRBD1. V trimming: 5 bases; J trimming: 6 bases; junction bases outside the gene matches: 13. The CDR3 extends over 16 amino acids. Germline-derived CDR1 and CDR2 are MNHEY and SMNVEV (reference sequence). This chain's CDR3 is CASSQWGGQGEKTQYF. Here the CDR3 DNA reads TGTGCCAGCAGTCAATGGGGGGGACAGGGAGAGAAGACCCAGTACTTC.

The chain has TRBV7-9 and TRBJ2-7, with D maybe TRBD2 (6 bases). CDR1 SEHNR and CDR2 FQNEAQ come from the germline V gene (reference sequence). V was trimmed by 7 bases and J by 5 bases, leaving 18 bases between them. The CDR3 contains 14 residues. The CDR3 DNA is TGTGCCAGCACCCGTGGAGGGGAAGGGAACGAGCAGTACTTC. Its protein product is CASTRGGEGNEQYF.

This chain connects TRBV18 to TRBJ2-2; D might be TRBD2 (7 bases). The CDR3 consists of 16 residues. Germline V lookup: CDR1 KGHSH, CDR2 LQKENI. Trimming stripped 0 bases from V and 4 bases from J, with 12 bases between. The CDR3 spells CASSPPGGARTGELFF. The DNA of the CDR3 is TGTGCCAGCTCACCACCGGGGGGGGCGCGCACCGGGGAGCTGTTTTTT.